One sample yielded the 16 T cell receptor beta chains listed below, sequenced in a study of OX40 agonist ivuxolimab in advanced cancers. This table comes from immunoSEQ multiplex PCR, and its TCRdb copy is limited to in-frame clones, with some not included. This table holds around 23,000 clones, over 75% found once. Sequencing was performed on CD4+ or CD8+ T cells sorted from blood, taken in a trial of the OX40 agonist ivuxolimab. The receptors were gathered from an adult with an advanced solid tumor such as melanoma, head and neck, liver or kidney cancer.

The rearrangement links TRBV2 to TRBJ1-1, with 11 nucleotides matching TRBD1. The trim removed 8 bases at V and 0 bases at J, leaving 11 bases unmatched. This CDR3 comprises 17 residues. Germline V gene sequence: CDR1 SNHLY, CDR2 FYNNEI. The CDR3 region is CASPRGTGGFMNTEAFF. The DNA of the CDR3 is TGTGCCAGCCCGAGGGGGACAGGGGGATTCATGAACACTGAAGCTTTCTTT.

This clone has a single count. V and J are TRBV15 and TRBJ2-6, with 11 positions matching TRBD1. This CDR3 has 16 amino acids. The germline V gene has CDR1 LNHNV and CDR2 YYDKDF (reference sequence). The V segment lost 3 bases and the J segment 4 bases; nucleotides outside the gene matches: 2. CDR3 sequence (DNA): TGTGCCACCAGCAGGGACAGGGGGCGCGGGGCCAACGTCCTGACTTTC. Residues: CATSRDRGRGANVLTF.

The chain employs TRBV12-5 and TRBJ2-1; no reliable D call. This CDR3 is 14 amino acids long. The germline CDR1 and CDR2 sequences are LGHNT and FRNRAP. Trimming stripped 0 bases from V and 1 base from J, with 4 bases between. The CDR3 DNA is TGTGCTAGTGGTTTGGTATCATCCTACAATGAGCAGTTCTTC. Protein: CASGLVSSYNEQFF.

The rearrangement links TRBV4-2 to TRBJ1-1, with a possible D match to TRBD1 (6 bases). Looked up from germline, CDR1 is LGHNA and CDR2 is YNFKEQ. This CDR3 region has 16 residues. The germline V and J ends were trimmed by 4 bases and 0 bases, with 15 bases remaining between them. CDR3 sequence: CASSPQGGALNTEAFF. CDR3 DNA: TGTGCCAGCAGCCCACAGGGAGGGGCCTTGAACACTGAAGCTTTCTTT.

The chain carries TRBV11-2 and TRBJ1-5; 8 bases agree with TRBD1. Unmatched junction bases numbered 3, after V lost 1 base and J lost 1 base. Looked up from germline, CDR1 is SGHAT and CDR2 is FQNNGV. The CDR3 spans 16 residues. For the CDR3, the DNA is TGTGCCAGCAGCTTAGCAGGGGGCGGGAGCAATCAGCCCCAGCATTTT. Encoded protein: CASSLAGGGSNQPQHF.

The rearrangement joins TRBV4-3 to TRBJ2-3; 9 positions agree with TRBD2. There are 16 residues in the CDR3. CDR1 is LGHNA and CDR2 is YSLEER in the germline V gene. V trimming: 0 bases; J trimming: 4 bases; junction bases outside the gene matches: 5. The chain's CDR3 is CASSQEGRGGSDTQYF. The CDR3 nucleotides read TGCGCCAGCAGCCAAGAGGGGCGGGGGGGGTCAGATACGCAGTATTTT.

V and J are TRBV6-1 and TRBJ1-1; D is perhaps TRBD1 (6 bases). This CDR3 has 15 amino acids. Trimming shortened V by 6 bases and J by 5 bases, and 19 bases separated the two germline ends. Germline V gene lookup returns CDR1 MNHNS and CDR2 SASEGT. CDR3 DNA: TGTGCCAGCAGCAGGAGGGGGGGGGAAGGGACTGAAGCTTTCTTT. It yields the protein CASSRRGGEGTEAFF.

This chain joins TRBV6-1 and TRBJ2-1; D is unresolved. The germline V gene has CDR1 MNHNS and CDR2 SASEGT. V gave up 8 bases and J gave up 2 bases, with 10 bases separating them. The CDR3 has 13 amino acids. The CDR3: CASGRITYNEQFF. The CDR3 DNA sequence: TGTGCCAGCGGGCGGATAACCTACAATGAGCAGTTCTTC.

The J gene is TRBJ2-7, the V gene TRBV6-5; D not resolved. The ends were cut back, 3 bases at V and 6 bases at J, with 18 bases in the middle. The germline V gene encodes CDR1 MNHEY and CDR2 SVGAGI. The CDR3 length is 15 residues. The CDR3 DNA sequence: TGTGCCAGCAGTTATTCGAGCGCGGCCCTTTCCGAGCAGTACTTC. Protein product: CASSYSSAALSEQYF.

The rearrangement links TRBV4-1 to TRBJ1-4, with TRBD1 as a possible D gene (6 bases). The CDR3 is made up of 16 amino acids. Germline V gene lookup returns CDR1 MGHRA and CDR2 YSYEKL. V was trimmed by 0 bases and J by 5 bases, leaving 13 bases between them. Here the CDR3 reads CASSQEAVGGNEKLFF. The CDR3 DNA is TGCGCCAGCAGCCAAGAGGCGGTCGGGGGCAATGAAAAACTGTTTTTT.

This sequence joins TRBV7-8 and TRBJ1-2, with unresolved D. CDR1 and CDR2 from the germline V gene are SGHVS and FQNEAQ. The CDR3 is 15 amino acids. V was clipped by 10 bases and J by 3 bases, with 21 bases between them. The CDR3 sequence is CATTQLEGVDYGYTF. The CDR3 DNA follows: TGTGCCACCACACAACTAGAGGGTGTAGACTATGGCTACACCTTC.

The V call is TRBV5-6, the J call TRBJ2-3; 11 bases match TRBD2. Losses at the gene ends were 2 bases for V and 1 base for J; bases not matched to a gene: 3. Germline lookup yields CDR1 SGHDT and CDR2 YYEEEE. The CDR3 runs 16 residues. This CDR3 reads CASSLLAGARTDTQYF. The CDR3, as DNA: TGTGCCAGCAGCTTACTAGCGGGGGCCCGCACAGATACGCAGTATTTT.

This clone was seen a handful of times. V usage is TRBV4-2 and J usage is TRBJ1-2; no reliable D call. The CDR3 totals 13 residues. The germline gives CDR1 LGHNA, CDR2 YNFKEQ. V shed 1 base and J shed 5 bases, with 8 bases lying between them. CDR3 amino acids: CASSQGGSYGYTF. The CDR3 DNA follows: TGTGCCAGCAGCCAAGGGGGTTCTTATGGCTACACCTTC.

The V and J genes are TRBV4-1 and TRBJ1-3; no clear D. Trimming pared 0 bases from V and 0 bases from J, leaving 6 bases between. CDR3 length equals 15 residues. Germline values: CDR1 MGHRA, CDR2 YSYEKL. The CDR3 nucleotides are TGCGCCAGCAGCCAAGACCCCCACTCTGGAAACACCATATATTTT. Its translation: CASSQDPHSGNTIYF.

Only a few counts were recorded for this clone. The V gene is TRBV6-5, the J gene TRBJ1-2; D is ambiguous. Germline loops: CDR1 MNHEY, CDR2 SVGAGI. The CDR3 has 15 residues. V was pared by 6 bases and J by 2 bases, with 16 bases between. The CDR3 DNA is TGTGCCAGCAGCAAGGCCTTGGACGGGAACTATGGCTACACCTTC. Amino acids: CASSKALDGNYGYTF.

The chain carries TRBV4-1 and TRBJ2-7; weak D call: TRBD1 (5 bases). In germline, CDR1 is MGHRA, CDR2 YSYEKL. Trimming took 5 bases from V and 0 from J, leaving 14 bases between them. This CDR3 spans 15 amino acids. The DNA for the CDR3 is TGCGCCAGCAGCACAATACAGGAGCCCTCCTACGAGCAGTACTTC. Encoded protein: CASSTIQEPSYEQYF.